These 21 T cell receptor beta chains came from one sample sequenced in a study of blood T cell repertoires in COVID-19. Only in-frame clones appear in the TCRdb table, and some are missing; sequencing was by immunoSEQ multiplex PCR. The sample has over 200,000 clones, 75% to 90% seen once. The sequencing input was peripheral blood. The receptors were gathered from a human donor in a cohort sampled during active COVID-19.

In its sample, this clone ranks as medium-sized. The V and J genes are TRBV27 and TRBJ2-2; TRBD2 might be the D (6 bases). Trimming removed 11 bases from V and 7 bases from J, with 17 bases in between. Germline lookup yields CDR1 MNHEY and CDR2 SMNVEV (reference sequence). The CDR3 is 13 amino acids. The chain's CDR3 is CAGRSLGSGELFF. DNA of the CDR3: TGTGCCGGGAGGTCCTTGGGCAGCGGGGAGCTGTTTTTT.

The chain couples TRBV7-2 to TRBJ2-1; D is uncertain. The CDR3 length is 15 residues. The germline V gene has CDR1 SGHTA and CDR2 FQGNSA. V shed 1 base and J shed 0 bases, with 7 bases lying between them. The CDR3, as DNA: TGTGCCAGCAGCTTAGACCCGAGCTCCTACAATGAGCAGTTCTTC. Translation gives CASSLDPSSYNEQFF.

The chain links TRBV13 to TRBJ2-7; D perhaps matches TRBD1 (6 bases). Germline-derived CDR1 and CDR2 are PRHDT and FYEKMQ (reference sequence). This CDR3 spans 11 amino acids. V was clipped by 3 bases and J by 6 bases, with 6 bases between them. The CDR3 loop is CASSFRGEQYF. The CDR3 region has the DNA TGTGCCAGCAGCTTCAGGGGCGAGCAGTACTTC.

The chain uses TRBV13 and TRBJ2-6; 9 nucleotides agree with TRBD2. V shed 7 bases and J 2 bases; nucleotides not matched to a gene: 15. Germline V gene sequence: CDR1 PRHDT, CDR2 FYEKMQ (reference sequence). The CDR3 totals 19 residues. The CDR3 DNA sequence: TGTGCCAGCACCGCTTGGGGTTTAAGCGGGAGGACTGGGGCCAACGTCCTGACTTTC. This gives the protein CASTAWGLSGRTGANVLTF.

This clone has only a few counts. The chain links TRBV7-3 to TRBJ2-2; 7 nucleotides agree with TRBD2. With V trimmed by 1 base and J by 5 bases, 7 bases remained unmatched. Germline CDR1 is SGHTA and CDR2 is FQGTGA. The CDR3 extends over 16 amino acids. The CDR3 DNA reads as TGTGCCAGCAGCTTAAGGGTTGGACTAGGGACCGGGGAGCTGTTTTTT. This codes for CASSLRVGLGTGELFF.

The chain recombines TRBV6-6 with TRBJ2-7, with 8 bases lining up with TRBD2. J was trimmed by 2 bases and V by 2 bases; bases with no gene match: 5. Germline V lookup: CDR1 MNHNY, CDR2 SVGAGI (reference sequence). The CDR3 consists of 15 residues. The CDR3 nucleotides are TGTGCCAGCAGTTACCCCATTAGCGGGACCTACGAGCAGTACTTC. This codes for CASSYPISGTYEQYF.

The J gene is TRBJ1-1, the V gene TRBV10-1, with D possibly matching TRBD1 (6 bases). The CDR3 is made up of 14 amino acids. V was clipped by 8 bases and J by 5 bases, with 18 bases between them. Germline assignment: CDR1 WNHNN and CDR2 SYGVQD (reference sequence). Here the CDR3 DNA reads TGCGCCAGCTACCGTCAGGGGCGTAAGACTGAAGCTTTCTTT. This encodes CASYRQGRKTEAFF.

The gene calls are TRBV7-3 and TRBJ2-1; 7 positions agree with TRBD2. The V gene end was trimmed by 3 bases and the J gene end by 6 bases; junction bases not matched to a gene: 2. The CDR3 runs to 13 residues. The germline gives CDR1 SGHTA, CDR2 FQGTGA. The CDR3 protein is CASSFLAGNEQFF. The CDR3 DNA sequence: TGTGCCAGCAGCTTTTTAGCGGGCAATGAGCAGTTCTTC.

The chain has TRBV5-6 and TRBJ2-7; tentative D call: TRBD1 (6 bases). The CDR3 covers 14 residues. The V and J ends lost 0 bases and 5 bases respectively, with 12 bases between them. Germline CDR1 reads SGHDT; CDR2 reads YYEEEE. The CDR3 region has the DNA TGTGCCAGCAGCTTGGCCGGACAGTGGCACGAGCAGTACTTC. Translation gives CASSLAGQWHEQYF.

V and J are TRBV28 and TRBJ1-5; D gene unclear. This CDR3 region has 15 residues. The ends were cut back, 2 bases at V and 2 bases at J, with 10 bases in the middle. Germline CDR1 reads MDHEN; CDR2 reads SYDVKM. The CDR3 sequence: CASSLVGSGNQPQHF. The CDR3 DNA follows: TGTGCCAGCAGTTTAGTAGGGAGCGGCAATCAGCCCCAGCATTTT.

V usage is TRBV4-1 and J usage is TRBJ1-1; D call uncertain. This CDR3 contains 12 residues. V lost 1 base to trimming and J lost 5 bases, with 5 bases between them. Germline V lookup: CDR1 MGHRA, CDR2 YSYEKL. CDR3 bases: TGCGCCAGCAGCCAAGTGGAGACTGAAGCTTTCTTT. Its protein is CASSQVETEAFF.

The J gene is TRBJ2-7, the V gene TRBV13; D unresolved. Per the germline V gene, CDR1 is PRHDT and CDR2 is FYEKMQ (reference sequence). V was clipped by 5 bases and J by 0 bases, with 17 bases between them. The CDR3 loop spans 16 amino acids. The CDR3 sequence: CASSPAVRLNSYEQYF. The CDR3 coding sequence is TGTGCCAGCAGCCCTGCGGTCCGATTAAACTCCTACGAGCAGTACTTC.

The chain employs TRBV29-1 and TRBJ2-7, with TRBD1 matching over 9 bases. The CDR3 totals 13 residues. Looked up from germline, CDR1 is SQVTM and CDR2 is ANQGSEA. V trimming: 1 base; J trimming: 7 bases; junction bases outside the gene matches: 5. CDR3 DNA: TGCAGCGTTGAAGGGGACAGGGACATGGAGCAGTACTTC. Its translation: CSVEGDRDMEQYF.

For the CDR3, the DNA is TGCGCCAGCAGCCAAGGGTTCAGGGGGCTCTATGGCTACACCTTC. It translates to CASSQGFRGLYGYTF. The V and J genes are TRBV4-3 and TRBJ1-2, with 8 bases lining up with TRBD1. This CDR3 has 15 residues. Unmatched junction bases numbered 5, after V lost 1 base and J lost 4 bases. CDR1 and CDR2 from the germline V gene are LGHNA and YSLEER.

This chain connects TRBV2 to TRBJ1-1; 8 bases map to TRBD1. The CDR3 is 14 residues long. The junction had 5 bases not matched to a gene; V was cut back by 4 bases and J by 4 bases. Germline CDR1 and CDR2: SNHLY and FYNNEI. The CDR3 spells CASSVQGVSTEAFF. For the CDR3, the DNA is TGTGCCAGCAGTGTACAGGGGGTGAGCACTGAAGCTTTCTTT. Based on the CDR3 plus reference TRBV2 and TRBJ1-1, the full variable domain is EPEVTQTPSHQVTQMGQEVILRCVPISNHLYFYWYRQILGQKVEFLVSFYNNEISEKSEIFDDQFSVERPDGSNFTLKIRSTKLEDSAMYFCASSVQGVSTEAFFGQGTRLTVV.

The CDR3 nucleotides are TGTGCCAGCAGCCAGGGACTAGCGGGCGAGCAGTACTTC. Encoded protein: CASSQGLAGEQYF. The rearrangement uses TRBV7-2 and TRBJ2-7; TRBD2 aligns across 12 bases. V shed 5 bases, J shed 6 bases, and the junction held 2 bases outside the gene matches. Germline loops: CDR1 SGHTA, CDR2 FQGNSA. This CDR3 spans 13 amino acids.

CDR3 loop: CASSPNRVGGELFF. In DNA, the CDR3 is TGTGCCAGCAGCCCGAACAGGGTTGGCGGGGAGCTGTTTTTT. The chain uses TRBV7-7 and TRBJ2-2, with a tentative D call TRBD1 (6 bases). The V end lost 5 bases, the J end lost 7 bases, and 14 bases lay between the germline ends. This CDR3 is 14 amino acids long. Germline V gives CDR1 SSHAT, CDR2 FNYEAQ (reference sequence).

The chain combines TRBV6-5 with TRBJ2-1; D remains unclear. V lost 4 bases and J 2 bases, leaving 9 bases between the germline ends. Germline-derived CDR1 and CDR2 are MNHEY and SVGAGI. The CDR3 runs to 14 residues. The CDR3 DNA reads as TGTGCCAGCAGTTTAGACAATACCTACAATGAGCAGTTCTTC. This gives the protein CASSLDNTYNEQFF.

V and J are TRBV5-5 and TRBJ2-7; D remains ambiguous. The CDR3 has 14 amino acids. V was shortened by 1 base and J by 2 bases, with 10 bases between the two germline ends. From germline, CDR1 is SGHKS and CDR2 YYEKEE (reference sequence). The CDR3 here is CASSLPRVAYEQYF. The CDR3 nucleotides read TGTGCCAGCAGCTTGCCCCGCGTAGCCTACGAGCAGTACTTC.

In its sample, this clone was seen once. The chain combines TRBV5-6 with TRBJ2-2, with D possibly TRBD2 on 5 matching bases. The CDR3 consists of 15 residues. V lost 2 bases to trimming and J lost 1 base, with 9 bases between them. Germline values: CDR1 SGHDT, CDR2 YYEEEE. The chain's CDR3 is CASSLYSVNTGELFF. CDR3 DNA sequence: TGTGCCAGCAGCTTATATAGCGTGAACACCGGGGAGCTGTTTTTT.

The V gene is TRBV18, the J gene TRBJ2-7; 8 positions match TRBD2. CDR1 KGHSH and CDR2 LQKENI come from the germline V gene. This CDR3 is built from 15 residues. V dropped 3 bases and J dropped 5; count of bases not matched to a gene: 9. CDR3 in amino acids: CASSPTLGGGDEQYF. CDR3 coding DNA: TGTGCCAGCTCACCCACCCTCGGGGGGGGCGACGAGCAGTACTTC.